Detailed here is one T cell receptor (beta chain). The antigen is undetermined. The sort gate was single viable CD3+CD4+CD8-CD45RO+ cells for memory CD4+ T cells. How the authors handled the data: After removing out-of-frame reads, 2 million to 2.5 million distinct TCRbeta sequences remained. TCRdb keeps only in-frame clones here, not all; method: immunoSEQ multiplex PCR. V and J calls and clone size follow that table, whereas D and trimming were derived from the DNA. The sample has approximately 61,000 clones; roughly 80% are singletons. This sample is drawn from a study of memory CD4+ T cells and cytomegalovirus serostatus. Study-level results: The CMV-associated TCR signature appears largely within the CD4+ memory repertoire. A US-trained random forest predicted CMV serostatus with median AUC around 0.9.

There are 14 residues in the CDR3. The germline V and J ends were trimmed by 0 bases and 3 bases, with 8 bases remaining between them. Germline CDR1 LGHNA, CDR2 YNFKEQ. This clonotype originated in an adult in good health and CMV-seronegative. Some clones in this sample may be carry-over from other donors' samples. The V and J genes are TRBV4-2 and TRBJ1-2; D perhaps matches TRBD1 (5 bases). The sequencing sample was made of memory CD4+ T cells from blood. The CDR3 protein is CASSQDSTDYGYTF. The CDR3 DNA is TGTGCCAGCAGCCAAGATTCGACAGACTATGGCTACACCTTC.